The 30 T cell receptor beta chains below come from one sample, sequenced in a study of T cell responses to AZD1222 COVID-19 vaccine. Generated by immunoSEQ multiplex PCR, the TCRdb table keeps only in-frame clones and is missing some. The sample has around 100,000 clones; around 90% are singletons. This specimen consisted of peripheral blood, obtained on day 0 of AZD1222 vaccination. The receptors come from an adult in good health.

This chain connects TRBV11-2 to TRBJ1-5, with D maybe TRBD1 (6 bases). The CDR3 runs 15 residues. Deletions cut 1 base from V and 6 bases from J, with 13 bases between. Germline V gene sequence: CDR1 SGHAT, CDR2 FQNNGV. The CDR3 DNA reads TGTGCCAGCAGCTTAGGCCCGACAGGTGGTCAGCCCCAGCATTTT. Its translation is CASSLGPTGGQPQHF.

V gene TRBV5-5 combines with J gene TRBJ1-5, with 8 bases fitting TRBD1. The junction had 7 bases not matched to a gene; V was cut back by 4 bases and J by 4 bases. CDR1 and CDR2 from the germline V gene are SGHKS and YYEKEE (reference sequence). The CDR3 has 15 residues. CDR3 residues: CASSGQGEVNQPQHF. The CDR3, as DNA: TGTGCCAGCAGCGGACAGGGAGAGGTTAATCAGCCCCAGCATTTT. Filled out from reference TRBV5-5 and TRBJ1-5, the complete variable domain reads DAGVTQSPTHLIKTRGQQVTLRCSPISGHKSVSWYQQVLGQGPQFIFQYYEKEERGRGNFPDRFSARQFPNYSSELNVNALLLGDSALYLCASSGQGEVNQPQHFGDGTRLSIL.

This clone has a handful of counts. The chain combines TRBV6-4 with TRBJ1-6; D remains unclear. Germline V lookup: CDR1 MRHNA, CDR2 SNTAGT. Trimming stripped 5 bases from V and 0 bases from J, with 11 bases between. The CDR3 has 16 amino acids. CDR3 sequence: CASSTGGSSYNSPLHF. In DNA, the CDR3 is TGTGCCAGCAGTACCGGAGGGAGCTCCTATAATTCACCCCTCCACTTT.

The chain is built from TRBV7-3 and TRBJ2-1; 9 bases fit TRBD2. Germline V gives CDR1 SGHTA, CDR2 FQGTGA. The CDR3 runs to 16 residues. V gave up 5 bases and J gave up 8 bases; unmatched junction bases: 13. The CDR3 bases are TGTGCCAGCAGCCCGGGACTAGCCCAGGGTGGCCATGAGCAGTTCTTC. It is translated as CASSPGLAQGGHEQFF.

This CDR3 is CSAYRQTNYGYTF. For the CDR3, the DNA is TGCAGCGCATACCGACAGACTAACTATGGCTACACCTTC. The V call is TRBV29-1, the J call TRBJ1-2, with D tentatively TRBD1 (5 bases). V was cut by 7 bases and J by 0 bases, with 12 bases left in between. The CDR3 is 13 residues long. Germline V gene sequence: CDR1 SQVTM, CDR2 ANQGSEA.

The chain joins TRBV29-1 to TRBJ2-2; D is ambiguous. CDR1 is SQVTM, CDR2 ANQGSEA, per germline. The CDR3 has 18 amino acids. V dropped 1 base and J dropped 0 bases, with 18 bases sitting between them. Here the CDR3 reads CSVEAIGLGQANTGELFF. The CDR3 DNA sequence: TGCAGCGTTGAAGCGATAGGTTTGGGCCAGGCGAACACCGGGGAGCTGTTTTTT.

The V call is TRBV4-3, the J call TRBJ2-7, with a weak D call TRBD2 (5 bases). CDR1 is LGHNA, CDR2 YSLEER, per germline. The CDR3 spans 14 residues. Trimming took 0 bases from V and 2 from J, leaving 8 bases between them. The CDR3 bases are TGCGCCAGCAGCCAAGATTCGGGAACCTACGAGCAGTACTTC. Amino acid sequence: CASSQDSGTYEQYF.

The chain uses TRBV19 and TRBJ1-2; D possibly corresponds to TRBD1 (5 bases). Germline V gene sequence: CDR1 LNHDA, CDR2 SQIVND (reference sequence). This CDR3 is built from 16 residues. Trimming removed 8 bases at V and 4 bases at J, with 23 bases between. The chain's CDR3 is CASQSGLGQGGYGYTF. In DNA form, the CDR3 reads TGTGCCAGTCAAAGCGGTTTGGGGCAGGGCGGCTATGGCTACACCTTC.

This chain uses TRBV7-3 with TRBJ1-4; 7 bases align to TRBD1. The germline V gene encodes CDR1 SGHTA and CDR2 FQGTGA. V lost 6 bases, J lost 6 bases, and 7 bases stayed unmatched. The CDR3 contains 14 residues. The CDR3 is CASRSGTEDEKLFF. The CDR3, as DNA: TGTGCCAGCAGATCCGGGACAGAGGATGAAAAACTGTTTTTT.

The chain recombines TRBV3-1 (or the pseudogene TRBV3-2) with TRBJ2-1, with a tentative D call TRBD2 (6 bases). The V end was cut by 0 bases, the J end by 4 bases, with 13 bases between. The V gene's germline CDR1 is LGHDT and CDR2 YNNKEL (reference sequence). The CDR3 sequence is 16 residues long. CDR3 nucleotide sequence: TGTGCCAGCAGCCAAGAGGGGCGGGGTTTGTACAATGAGCAGTTCTTC. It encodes CASSQEGRGLYNEQFF.

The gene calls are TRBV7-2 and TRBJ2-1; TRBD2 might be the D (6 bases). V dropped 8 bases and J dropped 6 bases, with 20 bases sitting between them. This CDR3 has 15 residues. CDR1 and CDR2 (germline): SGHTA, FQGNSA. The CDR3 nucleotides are TGTGCCAGCCGCGCTACCGGGACTCGTTTCAATGAGCAGTTCTTC. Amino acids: CASRATGTRFNEQFF.

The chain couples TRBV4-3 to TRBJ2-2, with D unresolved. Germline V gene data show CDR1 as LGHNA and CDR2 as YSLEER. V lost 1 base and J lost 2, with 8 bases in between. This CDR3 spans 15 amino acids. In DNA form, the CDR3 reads TGCGCCAGCAGCCAAGGACTCTTCAACACCGGGGAGCTGTTTTTT. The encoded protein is CASSQGLFNTGELFF.

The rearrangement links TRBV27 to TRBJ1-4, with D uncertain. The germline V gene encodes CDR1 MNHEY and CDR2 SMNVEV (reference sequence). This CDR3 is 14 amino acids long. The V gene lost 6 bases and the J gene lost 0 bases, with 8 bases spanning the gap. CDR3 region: CASRPLATNEKLFF. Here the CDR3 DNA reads TGTGCCAGCAGACCTCTCGCAACTAATGAAAAACTGTTTTTT. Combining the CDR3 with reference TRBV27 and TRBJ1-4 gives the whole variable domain EAQVTQNPRYLITVTGKKLTVTCSQNMNHEYMSWYRQDPGLGLRQIYYSMNVEVTDKGDVPEGYKVSRKEKRNFPLILESPSPNQTSLYFCASRPLATNEKLFFGSGTQLSVL.

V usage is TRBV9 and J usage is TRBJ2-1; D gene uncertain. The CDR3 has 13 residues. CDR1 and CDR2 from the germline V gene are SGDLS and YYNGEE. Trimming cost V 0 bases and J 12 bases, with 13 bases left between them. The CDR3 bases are TGTGCCAGCAGCGTAGCTGGTTCCTCAGGGCAGTTCTTC. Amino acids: CASSVAGSSGQFF.

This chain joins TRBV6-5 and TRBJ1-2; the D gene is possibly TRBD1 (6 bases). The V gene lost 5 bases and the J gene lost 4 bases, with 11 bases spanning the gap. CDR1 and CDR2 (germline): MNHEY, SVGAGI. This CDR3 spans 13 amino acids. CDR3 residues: CASSTGTIYGYTF. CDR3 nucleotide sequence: TGTGCCAGCAGTACTGGGACAATCTATGGCTACACCTTC.

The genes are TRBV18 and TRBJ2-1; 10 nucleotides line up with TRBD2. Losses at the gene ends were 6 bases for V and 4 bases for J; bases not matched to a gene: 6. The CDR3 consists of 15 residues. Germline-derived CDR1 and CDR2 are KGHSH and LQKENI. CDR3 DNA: TGTGCCAGCTCCTCGGATAGCGGGGGGTACAATGAGCAGTTCTTC. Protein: CASSSDSGGYNEQFF. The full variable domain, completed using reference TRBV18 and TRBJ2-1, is NAGVMQNPRHLVRRRGQEARLRCSPMKGHSHVYWYRQLPEEGLKFMVYLQKENIIDESGMPKERFSAEFPKEGPSILRIQQVVRGDSAAYFCASSSDSGGYNEQFFGPGTRLTVL.

CDR3 in amino acids: CASSRQRNQPQHF. Written as DNA, the CDR3 is TGTGCCAGCAGCCGACAGCGCAATCAGCCCCAGCATTTT. The V call is TRBV3-1 (or the pseudogene TRBV3-2), the J call TRBJ1-5; TRBD1 is a possible D gene (5 bases). The CDR3 has 13 amino acids. Trimming stripped 4 bases from V and 2 bases from J, with 6 bases between. CDR1 and CDR2 (germline): LGHDT, YNNKEL (reference sequence).

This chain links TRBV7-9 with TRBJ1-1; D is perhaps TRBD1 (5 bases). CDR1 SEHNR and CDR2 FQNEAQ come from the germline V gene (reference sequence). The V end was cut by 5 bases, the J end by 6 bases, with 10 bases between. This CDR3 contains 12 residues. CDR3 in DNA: TGTGCCAGCAGCCGAGGGACGTCTGAAGCTTTCTTT. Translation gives CASSRGTSEAFF.

CDR3 sequence: CASSQDPGAGELFF. CDR3 bases: TGTGCCAGCAGCCAAGACCCAGGGGCCGGGGAGCTGTTTTTT. The V call is TRBV3-1 (or the pseudogene TRBV3-2), the J call TRBJ2-2, with D possibly being TRBD1 (6 bases). The germline V gene has CDR1 LGHDT and CDR2 YNNKEL (reference sequence). V was cut by 0 bases and J by 6 bases, with 8 bases left in between. There are 14 residues in the CDR3.

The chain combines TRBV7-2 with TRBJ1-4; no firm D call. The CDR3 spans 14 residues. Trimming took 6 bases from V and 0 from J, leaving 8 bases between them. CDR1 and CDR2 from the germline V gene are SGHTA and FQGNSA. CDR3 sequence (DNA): TGTGCCAGCAGGACGACACCAACTAATGAAAAACTGTTTTTT. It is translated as CASRTTPTNEKLFF.

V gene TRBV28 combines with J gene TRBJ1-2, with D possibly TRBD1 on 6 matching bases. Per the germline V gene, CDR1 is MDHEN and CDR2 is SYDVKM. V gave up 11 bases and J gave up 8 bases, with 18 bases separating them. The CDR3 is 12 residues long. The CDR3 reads CALGGGALGYTF. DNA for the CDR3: TGTGCCCTCGGTGGGGGGGCGTTGGGCTACACCTTC.

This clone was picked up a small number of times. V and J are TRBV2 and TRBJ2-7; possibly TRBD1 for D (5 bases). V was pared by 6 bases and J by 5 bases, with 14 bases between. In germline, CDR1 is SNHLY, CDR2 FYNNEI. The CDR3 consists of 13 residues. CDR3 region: CASSLQGIDEQYF. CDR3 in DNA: TGTGCCAGCAGCCTCCAGGGTATCGACGAGCAGTACTTC. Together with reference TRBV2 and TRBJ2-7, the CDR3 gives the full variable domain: EPEVTQTPSHQVTQMGQEVILRCVPISNHLYFYWYRQILGQKVEFLVSFYNNEISEKSEIFDDQFSVERPDGSNFTLKIRSTKLEDSAMYFCASSLQGIDEQYFGPGTRLTVT.

This CDR3 reads CASSLDGLAGGQYEQYF. For the CDR3, the DNA is TGTGCCAGCAGCTTGGATGGGCTAGCGGGGGGGCAGTACGAGCAGTACTTC. The chain is built from TRBV5-4 and TRBJ2-7, with 12 bases identical to TRBD2. Trimming at V came to 0 bases and at J to 4 bases, leaving 8 bases not matched to a gene. The CDR3 is 17 amino acids. CDR1 is SGHNT and CDR2 is YYREEE in the germline V gene (reference sequence).

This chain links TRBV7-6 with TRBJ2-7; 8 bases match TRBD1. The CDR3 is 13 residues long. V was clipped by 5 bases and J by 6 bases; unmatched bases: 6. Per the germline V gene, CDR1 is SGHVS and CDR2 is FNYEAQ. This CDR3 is CASSNRTGFEQYF. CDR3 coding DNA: TGTGCCAGCAGCAACCGGACAGGGTTCGAGCAGTACTTC.

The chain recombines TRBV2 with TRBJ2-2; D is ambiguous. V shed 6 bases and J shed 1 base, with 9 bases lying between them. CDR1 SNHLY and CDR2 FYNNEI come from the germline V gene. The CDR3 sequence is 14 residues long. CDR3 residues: CASSDDKNTGELFF. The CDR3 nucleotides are TGTGCCAGCAGCGATGACAAGAACACCGGGGAGCTGTTTTTT.

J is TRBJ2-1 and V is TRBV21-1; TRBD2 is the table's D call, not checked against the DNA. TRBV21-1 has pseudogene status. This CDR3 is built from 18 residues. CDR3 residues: CASSKGAVSRGKVNEQFF. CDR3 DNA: TGTGCCAGCAGCAAAGGAGCAGTCTCCCGAGGGAAGGTCAATGAGCAGTTCTTC.

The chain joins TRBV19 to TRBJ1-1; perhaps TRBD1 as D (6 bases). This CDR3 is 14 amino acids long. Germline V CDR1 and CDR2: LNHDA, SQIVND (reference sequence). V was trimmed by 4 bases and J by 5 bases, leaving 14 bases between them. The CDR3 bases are TGTGCCAGTAGTACCAGCGCAGGGGTGACTGAAGCTTTCTTT. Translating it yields CASSTSAGVTEAFF.

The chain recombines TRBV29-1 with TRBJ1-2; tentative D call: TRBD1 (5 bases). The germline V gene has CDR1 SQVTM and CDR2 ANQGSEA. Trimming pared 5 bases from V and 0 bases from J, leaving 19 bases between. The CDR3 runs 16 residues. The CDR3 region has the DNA TGCAGCGTTCAGGGTCGCTCCGGAGGGACTAACTATGGCTACACCTTC. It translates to CSVQGRSGGTNYGYTF. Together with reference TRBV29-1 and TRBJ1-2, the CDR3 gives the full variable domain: SAVISQKPSRDICQRGTSLTIQCQVDSQVTMMFWYRQQPGQSLTLIATANQGSEATYESGFVIDKFPISRPNLTFSTLTVSNMSPEDSSIYLCSVQGRSGGTNYGYTFGSGTRLTVV.

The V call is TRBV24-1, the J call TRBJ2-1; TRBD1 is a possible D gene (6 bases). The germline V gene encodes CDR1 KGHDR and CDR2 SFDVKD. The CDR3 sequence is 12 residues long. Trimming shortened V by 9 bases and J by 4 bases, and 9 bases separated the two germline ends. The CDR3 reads CATVGQYNEQFF. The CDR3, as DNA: TGTGCCACCGTAGGACAGTACAATGAGCAGTTCTTC.

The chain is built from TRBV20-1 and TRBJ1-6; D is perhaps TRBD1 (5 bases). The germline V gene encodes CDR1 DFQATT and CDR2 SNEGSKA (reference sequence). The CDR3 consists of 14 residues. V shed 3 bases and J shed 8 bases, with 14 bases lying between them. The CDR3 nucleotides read TGCAGTGCTAGTTGGGCCGGAGGGGATTCACCCCTCCACTTT. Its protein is CSASWAGGDSPLHF.